The clone carrying this T cell receptor (beta chain) was counted only a few times. The junction departs from the called germline gene at one end, perhaps through a read error. Samples each yielded at least 6 micrograms of total RNA. CDR1 and CDR2 from the germline V gene are MNHNY and SVGAGI (reference sequence). CDR3 length equals 13 residues. This sample is drawn from a study of blood T cells in healthy people across ages. A sample-barcoded 5' primer and a J-beta primer mix were used in a second PCR of roughly 7 to 11 cycles. A tag from a template-switch adaptor with 12 random nucleotides marked each cDNA molecule. TCRdb passed the 5' RACE reads through MiXCR, listing each CDR3 protein once. The table has 950,000 to 1,200,000 distinct CDR3 sequences, more than 30% seen once; the top ten hold about an eighth.

The origin of this receptor is a man between 18 and 29 years old in good health. The source material was blood. The genes are TRBV6-6 and TRBJ1-5; D gene uncertain. Here the CDR3 DNA reads TGCGCAGTGGCGGCGTATAGCAATCAGCCCCAGCATTTT. Amino acids: CAVAAYSNQPQHF.